The clone carrying this T cell receptor (beta chain) was seen just once. No antigen is known for it. The entry originates in a study of post-analysis software for immune sequencing data. Across the whole study: Progressive-relapsing, secondary progressive and relapsing-remitting multiple sclerosis were among the disease courses included. Study conclusions and caveats: Among multiple sclerosis patients, normalized Chao1 diversity was significantly below that of controls. A handful of TRBV segments were significantly more frequent in patients than in controls. TRBV5-6, TRBV5-1 and TRBV20-1 were among these segments.

cDNA libraries of TCR beta carried unique molecular identifiers. Researchers reported roughly 0.5 million cDNA molecules coming from about 0.98 to 11 million T cells. TCRdb called the PCR reads again in MiXCR, with one record for every CDR3 protein. The table includes about 430,000 distinct CDR3 sequences, 30% to 45% detected once. Germline-derived CDR1 and CDR2 are MDHEN and SYDVKM. CDR3 size: 16 residues. The trim removed 4 bases at V and 1 base at J, leaving 8 bases unmatched. The sequenced material came from blood. This chain connects TRBV28 to TRBJ2-5; TRBD2 matches 8 bases. This TCR was sampled from a girl aged 2-10 years with multiple sclerosis. This CDR3 is CASSYGALAGQETQYF. The CDR3 DNA follows: TGTGCCAGCAGTTACGGGGCGCTAGCGGGCCAAGAGACCCAGTACTTC. Complete variable domain (other parts from reference TRBV28 and TRBJ2-5): DVKVTQSSRYLVKRTGEKVFLECVQDMDHENMFWYRQDPGLGLRLIYFSYDVKMKEKGDIPEGYSVSREKKERFSLILESASTNQTSMYLCASSYGALAGQETQYFGPGTRLLVL.